This TCR beta chain was identified in a study of brain metastases from non-small cell lung cancer (dated by TCRdb to between 2018 and 2020). In terms of the full investigation: In non-small-cell lung cancer patients, the researchers characterized the immune microenvironment of brain metastases and primary tumors that had been resected as matched pairs.

Details on this clone: There is no known antigen for this receptor. No per-base quality is available; no much larger clone lies one base away.

The library was made by the immunoSEQ multiplex PCR assay. Sequencing of the T-cell receptor beta chain repertoire was carried out together with a 770-gene immune expression panel. This immuneACCESS table, as held by TCRdb, lists in-frame sequences with V and J called but not all clones. Of the missing ones, under half trace to an unresolved V gene in checked studies; the others have no known cause. This sample holds a few thousand clones; about 87% were observed only once. The ten largest clones take up 3.8% of the sample. Beyond this particular receptor, the publication reports: T-cell infiltration was lower in brain metastases than in primary tumors (P < 0.001). T-cell clones appeared expanded in around 66% of brain metastases relative to the matched primary tumors. Paired brain metastases and primary tumors largely shared TCR repertoires, although T-cell densities in the metastases were sparse.

A total of 39 patients with non-small-cell lung cancer that had been surgically resected, each with specimens from both a primary tumor and a brain metastasis, made up the cohort. Tumor specimens were archival formalin-fixed, paraffin-embedded tissues. This clonotype was obtained from a donor aged 40 or older with non-small cell lung cancer. Sequences were obtained from primary lung tumor tissue. Explained via the paper, the cell subset or site label denotes: primary lung tumor paired with brain metastasis.

The base sequence is TGTGCCAGCAGCTTGGCCAGGGGATCCTACGAGCAGTACTTC. It specifies CASSLARGSYEQYF. Recombination linked TRBV5-7 to TRBJ2-7; TRBD1 is a possible D gene, resting on 6 matching bases. TRBV5-7 is an ORF; its function is uncertain. V is pared back by 0 bases and J by 1 base, with 8 bases lying between the germline termini. From the cysteine up to the phenylalanine, the CDR3 has a length of 14 residues. The CDR3 DNA has 42 bases and is translated from base 1.